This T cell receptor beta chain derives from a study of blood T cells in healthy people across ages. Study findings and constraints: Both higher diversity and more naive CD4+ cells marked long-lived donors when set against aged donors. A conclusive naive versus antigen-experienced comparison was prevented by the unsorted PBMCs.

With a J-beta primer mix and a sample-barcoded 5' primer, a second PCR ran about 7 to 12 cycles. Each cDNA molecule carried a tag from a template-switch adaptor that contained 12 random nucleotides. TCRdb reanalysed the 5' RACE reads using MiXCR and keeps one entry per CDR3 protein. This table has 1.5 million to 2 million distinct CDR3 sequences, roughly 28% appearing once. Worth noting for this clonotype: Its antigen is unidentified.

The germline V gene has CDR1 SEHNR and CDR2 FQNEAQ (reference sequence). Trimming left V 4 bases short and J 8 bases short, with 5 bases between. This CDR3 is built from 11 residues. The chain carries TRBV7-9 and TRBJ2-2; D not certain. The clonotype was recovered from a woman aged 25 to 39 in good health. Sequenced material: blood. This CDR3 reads CASSSWGELFF. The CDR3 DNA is TGTGCCAGCAGCTCGTGGGGGGAGCTGTTTTTT.